Here is one TCR beta chain with its context. The data belong to a study of CD8 T cells in Susac syndrome. Germline-derived CDR1 and CDR2 are MNHEY and SMNVEV (reference sequence). CDR3 length: 16 amino acids. The V end was cut by 1 base, the J end by 1 base, with 11 bases between. Random hexamers primed reverse transcription of about 0.5 to 1 ug RNA. A multiplex approach, immunoSEQ multiplex PCR, amplified TCR beta CDR3 across 54 Vbeta and 13 Jbeta. TCRdb re-analysed the immunoSEQ multiplex PCR reads in MiXCR, keeping a single row per CDR3 protein. Of about 430,000 distinct CDR3 sequences listed, around 83% are singletons.

Source material: CD8+ T cells from PBMCs. The V and J genes are TRBV27 and TRBJ2-1; D ambiguous. This clonotype was sampled from a human donor with multiple sclerosis. CDR3 loop: CASSLFWAESYNEQFF. The CDR3, as DNA: TGTGCCAGCAGTTTATTCTGGGCGGAGTCCTACAATGAGCAGTTCTTC.